One and the same sample provided the 10 T cell receptor beta chains below, sequenced in a study of T-cell memory formation after mild COVID-19. TCRdb re-derived calls from the 5' RACE reads in MiXCR, one entry per CDR3 protein. The table includes about 250,000 distinct CDR3 sequences, less than 20% detected once. Sequences were obtained from PBMCs or a T cell subset sorted from them (not recorded which). The receptors were gathered from a young man who had mild COVID-19 (a few samples of this study predate the infection). Cell type and time point are not known.

This clonotype was seen repeatedly, ten times or more. V and J are TRBV7-2 and TRBJ2-1; D not certain. The germline V gene encodes CDR1 SGHTA and CDR2 FQGNSA. The V gene lost 6 bases and the J gene lost 8 bases, with 20 bases spanning the gap. CDR3 length equals 15 residues. The CDR3 region is CASSPRPIGLHEQFF. The CDR3, as DNA: TGTGCCAGCAGTCCCCGGCCGATAGGGCTGCATGAGCAGTTCTTC.

The chain combines TRBV29-1 with TRBJ1-2, with D perhaps TRBD1 (5 bases). This CDR3 is 13 amino acids long. Per germline, CDR1 SQVTM and CDR2 ANQGSEA. V shed 5 bases and J shed 2 bases, with 12 bases lying between them. In DNA form, the CDR3 reads TGCAGCGTTCTTCCGAGGGACAACTATGGCTACACCTTC. Translation gives CSVLPRDNYGYTF.

This clonotype was detected a few times. As DNA, the CDR3 is TGCGCCAGCAGCGATTTTGGTAGTTCGAACTATGGCTACACCTTC. It is translated as CASSDFGSSNYGYTF. This chain uses TRBV5-1 with TRBJ1-2; unclear D gene. Per the germline V gene, CDR1 is SGHRS and CDR2 is YFSETQ. The CDR3 spans 15 residues. Trimming took 4 bases from V and 2 from J, leaving 15 bases between them.

The rearrangement joins TRBV6-1 to TRBJ1-5; the D is unclear. This CDR3 is built from 13 residues. Deletions cut 6 bases from V and 3 bases from J, with 9 bases between. CDR1 is MNHNS, CDR2 SASEGT, per germline. CDR3 region: CASRGSPNQPQHF. The CDR3 DNA is TGTGCCAGCAGGGGCAGCCCCAATCAGCCCCAGCATTTT.

The chain employs TRBV3-1 and TRBJ1-1; D remains ambiguous. Trimming took 1 base from V and 3 from J, leaving 15 bases between them. This CDR3 contains 16 residues. Looked up from germline, CDR1 is LGHDT and CDR2 is YNNKEL (reference sequence). CDR3: CASSQAGFEGHTEAFF. CDR3 bases: TGTGCCAGCAGCCAAGCAGGATTCGAGGGCCACACTGAAGCTTTCTTT. Together with reference TRBV3-1 and TRBJ1-1, the CDR3 gives the full variable domain: DTAVSQTPKYLVTQMGNDKSIKCEQNLGHDTMYWYKQDSKKFLKIMFSYNNKELIINETVPNRFSPKSPDKAHLNLHINSLELGDSAVYFCASSQAGFEGHTEAFFGQGTRLTVV.

V usage is TRBV3-1 and J usage is TRBJ1-1, with 8 nucleotides matching TRBD1. CDR1 is LGHDT and CDR2 is YNNKEL in the germline V gene (reference sequence). With V trimmed by 3 bases and J by 11 bases, 8 bases remained unmatched. The CDR3 totals 13 residues. The CDR3, as DNA: TGTGCCAGCAGCCACTCAGGGGGCCACTTGGCTTTCTTT. It translates to CASSHSGGHLAFF.

This clonotype was detected only a few times. This sequence joins TRBV5-1 and TRBJ1-2; a weak D match, TRBD1 (6 bases). From germline, CDR1 is SGHRS and CDR2 YFSETQ. The CDR3 sequence is 15 residues long. V lost 4 bases, J lost 4 bases, and 17 bases lay in between. The CDR3 DNA is TGCGCCAGCAGCCAGACCGGACAGTCAAGCTATGGCTACACCTTC. It codes for CASSQTGQSSYGYTF.

This clonotype was observed a few times. The rearrangement joins TRBV30 to TRBJ2-7; TRBD1 matches at 7 bases. CDR1 is GTSNPN and CDR2 is SVGIG in the germline V gene (reference sequence). V trimming: 4 bases; J trimming: 2 bases; junction bases outside the gene matches: 2. CDR3 length: 12 amino acids. CDR3 nucleotide sequence: TGTGCCTGGATGGGACAGCCCTACGAGCAGTACTTC. This sequence encodes CAWMGQPYEQYF.

Ten or more counts support this clonotype. The V call is TRBV15, the J call TRBJ2-7; 8 bases are a match to TRBD1. The ends lost 0 bases at V and 2 bases at J; junction bases unmatched: 9. CDR1 is LNHNV and CDR2 is YYDKDF in the germline V gene (reference sequence). The CDR3 loop spans 17 amino acids. The CDR3 region has the DNA TGTGCCACCAGCAGAGAATTTGGGACAGGCATGGCCTACGAGCAGTACTTC. It specifies CATSREFGTGMAYEQYF.

This chain uses TRBV20-1 with TRBJ2-3; no firm D call. The CDR3 has 10 amino acids. The V end was cut by 6 bases, the J end by 6 bases, with 7 bases between. Germline loops: CDR1 DFQATT, CDR2 SNEGSKA (reference sequence). The CDR3 coding sequence is TGCAGTGCCCTACGGGATACGCAGTATTTT. Its translation is CSALRDTQYF.